The 21 T cell receptor beta chains presented below share a single source sample, sequenced in a study of T cells in tumors after PD-1 blockade. Clones were read by immunoSEQ multiplex PCR, and TCRdb kept only the in-frame ones, dropping some. Of about 25,000 clones in the sample, around four fifths were seen once. The sample here was PBMCs, taken after anti-PD-1 treatment. These receptors were collected from a human donor with basal cell carcinoma.

The J gene is TRBJ1-2, the V gene TRBV5-1; 9 nucleotides match TRBD1. Germline lookup yields CDR1 SGHRS and CDR2 YFSETQ. CDR3 size: 13 residues. V lost 3 bases, J lost 6 bases, and 3 bases stayed unmatched. Here the CDR3 reads CASSSGQGNGYTF. In nucleotides, the CDR3 is TGCGCCAGCAGCTCGGGACAGGGTAATGGCTACACCTTC.

This clone has only one observation. The CDR3 here is CASSPRTDNYGYTF. As DNA, the CDR3 is TGTGCCAGCTCACCACGCACAGATAACTATGGCTACACCTTC. The J gene is TRBJ1-2, the V gene TRBV18; D unclear. Trimming removed 1 base from V and 1 base from J, with 7 bases in between. CDR3 size: 14 residues. Per germline, CDR1 KGHSH and CDR2 LQKENI.

The chain recombines TRBV30 with TRBJ1-2, with D maybe TRBD1 (6 bases). Deletions cut 2 bases from V and 3 bases from J, with 13 bases between. The CDR3 has 14 amino acids. Germline values: CDR1 GTSNPN, CDR2 SVGIG (reference sequence). The CDR3 spells CAWSTIGGHYGYTF. In DNA, the CDR3 is TGTGCCTGGAGTACGATCGGGGGCCACTATGGCTACACCTTC.

This sequence joins TRBV7-9 and TRBJ2-1; 11 bases are a match to TRBD2. The CDR3 has 14 amino acids. CDR1 SEHNR and CDR2 FQNEAQ come from the germline V gene (reference sequence). The J segment lost 5 bases and the V segment lost 8 bases, leaving 5 bases of the junction unmatched. CDR3 in amino acids: CASGSGGAHNEQFF. The CDR3 DNA reads as TGTGCCAGCGGTAGCGGGGGGGCCCACAATGAGCAGTTCTTC.

The CDR3 protein is CASSVSSGGNGELFF. CDR3 nucleotide sequence: TGTGCCAGCAGCGTATCTAGCGGGGGAAACGGGGAGCTGTTTTTT. V gene TRBV9 combines with J gene TRBJ2-2; 10 bases fit TRBD2. This CDR3 contains 15 residues. Germline CDR1 reads SGDLS; CDR2 reads YYNGEE. V dropped 1 base and J dropped 7; count of bases not matched to a gene: 4.

This chain connects TRBV19 to TRBJ2-3; D is perhaps TRBD1 (7 bases). Germline lookup yields CDR1 LNHDA and CDR2 SQIVND (reference sequence). The CDR3 covers 15 residues. Trimming pared 5 bases from V and 0 bases from J, leaving 12 bases between. The CDR3 spells CASSSRGTSTDTQYF. Written as DNA, the CDR3 is TGTGCCAGTAGTTCCAGGGGGACTAGCACAGATACGCAGTATTTT.

The J gene is TRBJ2-5, the V gene TRBV7-9; TRBD2 might be the D (6 bases). The length of the CDR3 is 14 residues. The V end was cut by 5 bases, the J end by 2 bases, with 12 bases between. Looked up from germline, CDR1 is SEHNR and CDR2 is FQNEAQ (reference sequence). DNA of the CDR3: TGTGCCAGCAGCCACCGGGCGGGGCAAGAGACCCAGTACTTC. This translates into CASSHRAGQETQYF.

A single count supports this clone. The chain is built from TRBV6-2 or TRBV6-3 and TRBJ2-3; 9 positions match TRBD2. V was pared by 2 bases and J by 0 bases, with 6 bases of the junction left unmatched. The CDR3 totals 17 residues. Looked up from germline, CDR1 is MNHEY and CDR2 is SVGEGT. The CDR3, as DNA: TGTGCCAGCAGTTACGGAAAGCGGGGGGCTAGCACAGATACGCAGTATTTT. It codes for CASSYGKRGASTDTQYF.

The V gene is TRBV5-1, the J gene TRBJ1-1; D is unresolved. Trimming took 0 bases from V and 5 from J, leaving 11 bases between them. The CDR3 length is 14 residues. Germline-derived CDR1 and CDR2 are SGHRS and YFSETQ. The CDR3 nucleotides read TGCGCCAGCAGCTTGGACTGGGGAGTGACTGAAGCTTTCTTT. It is translated as CASSLDWGVTEAFF.

This CDR3 is CASSKKEHATNEKLFF. CDR3 DNA: TGTGCCAGCAGCAAAAAGGAGCACGCAACTAATGAAAAACTGTTTTTT. The chain links TRBV21-1 to TRBJ1-4. TRBV21-1 has pseudogene status. The CDR3 has 16 residues.

V gene TRBV5-1 combines with J gene TRBJ1-1; 7 positions match TRBD1. The length of the CDR3 is 13 residues. Per germline, CDR1 SGHRS and CDR2 YFSETQ. J was trimmed by 4 bases and V by 5 bases; bases with no gene match: 5. CDR3 amino acids: CASRERGPTEAFF. In DNA form, the CDR3 reads TGCGCCAGCAGGGAAAGGGGGCCCACTGAAGCTTTCTTT.

This chain links TRBV10-3 with TRBJ2-2; maybe TRBD2 (6 bases). V dropped 4 bases and J dropped 6 bases, with 15 bases sitting between them. CDR1 is ENHRY, CDR2 SYGVKD, per germline. This CDR3 is built from 15 residues. This CDR3 reads CAISVGWRDPGELFF. The CDR3 DNA reads TGTGCCATCAGTGTAGGGTGGAGGGACCCCGGGGAGCTGTTTTTT.

This clone appeared once. The V and J genes are TRBV6-5 and TRBJ2-3; 14 bases map to TRBD2. V lost 9 bases to trimming and J lost 6 bases; unmatched junction nucleotides: 8. This CDR3 is 15 amino acids long. CDR1 is MNHEY and CDR2 is SVGAGI in the germline V gene. Written as DNA, the CDR3 is TGTGCCAGTTACCGACTAGCGGGGGGGTCTGATACGCAGTATTTT. Encoded protein: CASYRLAGGSDTQYF.

This clone has just a few counts. V usage is TRBV6-6 and J usage is TRBJ1-5; unclear D gene. The V and J ends lost 5 bases and 4 bases respectively, with 3 bases between them. The length of the CDR3 is 11 residues. Germline V gene sequence: CDR1 MNHNY, CDR2 SVGAGI (reference sequence). The CDR3 sequence: CASSQNQPQHF. The DNA for the CDR3 is TGTGCCAGCAGTCAAAATCAGCCCCAGCATTTT.

This clone was observed a few times. V is TRBV7-3 and J is TRBJ2-3; D possibly corresponds to TRBD2 (5 bases). This CDR3 has 13 residues. V shed 2 bases and J shed 8 bases, with 11 bases lying between them. Germline CDR1 SGHTA, CDR2 FQGTGA. The CDR3 coding sequence is TGTGCCAGCAGCTTAGATATCAGCGGTACGCAGTATTTT. Translation: CASSLDISGTQYF.

V usage is TRBV25-1 and J usage is TRBJ1-1, with D possibly TRBD1 on 6 matching bases. The CDR3 runs to 14 residues. The germline CDR1 and CDR2 sequences are MGHDK and SYGVNS. Trimming left V 6 bases short and J 4 bases short, with 15 bases between. This CDR3 is CASRANGGTTEAFF. The CDR3 region has the DNA TGTGCCAGCAGGGCAAACGGGGGCACCACTGAAGCTTTCTTT.

The chain has TRBV2 and TRBJ1-5; D gene ambiguous. V shed 4 bases and J shed 2 bases, with 9 bases lying between them. The CDR3 has 14 amino acids. Per the germline V gene, CDR1 is SNHLY and CDR2 is FYNNEI. The CDR3 reads CASSGLGGNQPQHF. The CDR3 DNA reads TGTGCCAGCAGTGGCCTCGGGGGCAATCAGCCCCAGCATTTT. The full variable domain, in which reference TRBV2 and TRBJ1-5 provide the parts outside the CDR3, is EPEVTQTPSHQVTQMGQEVILRCVPISNHLYFYWYRQILGQKVEFLVSFYNNEISEKSEIFDDQFSVERPDGSNFTLKIRSTKLEDSAMYFCASSGLGGNQPQHFGDGTRLSIL.

J is TRBJ1-5 and V is TRBV27; D perhaps matches TRBD1 (6 bases). Looked up from germline, CDR1 is MNHEY and CDR2 is SMNVEV (reference sequence). V was clipped by 6 bases and J by 5 bases, with 17 bases between them. This CDR3 comprises 15 residues. CDR3 DNA sequence: TGTGCCAGCAGCCGACTGGGGGGGGGCGATCAGCCCCAGCATTTT. Protein: CASSRLGGGDQPQHF.

This rearrangement joins TRBV6-1 to TRBJ1-6; TRBD1 matches 9 bases. The CDR3 sequence is 16 residues long. V lost 3 bases and J lost 8; bases outside the gene matches: 8. CDR1 and CDR2 (germline): MNHNS, SASEGT. Written as DNA, the CDR3 is TGTGCCAGCAGTGAGATTACCGGGACAGGGTATTCACCCCTCCACTTT. Protein: CASSEITGTGYSPLHF.

This clone was seen once. V and J are TRBV9 and TRBJ2-3; possibly TRBD1 for D (5 bases). Germline V lookup: CDR1 SGDLS, CDR2 YYNGEE. The V end lost 3 bases, the J end lost 0 bases, and 17 bases lay between the germline ends. This CDR3 has 17 residues. CDR3 loop: CASSANPQGVSTDTQYF. The DNA of the CDR3 is TGTGCCAGCAGCGCAAACCCCCAGGGCGTGAGCACAGATACGCAGTATTTT.

V usage is TRBV6-2 or TRBV6-3 and J usage is TRBJ1-2; tentative D call: TRBD1 (6 bases). V dropped 0 bases and J dropped 14 bases, with 19 bases sitting between them. The CDR3 is 14 residues long. Germline V CDR1 and CDR2: MNHEY, SVGEGT. CDR3 in DNA: TGTGCCAGCAGTTACTCGACAGGTCCTAGTTCTGAGACCTTC. Protein sequence: CASSYSTGPSSETF.